These 30 T cell receptor beta chains share one sample of origin, sequenced in a study of T cell responses to AZD1222 COVID-19 vaccine. TCRdb keeps only in-frame clones here, not all; method: immunoSEQ multiplex PCR. The data show 95,000 to 150,000 clones, over 85% seen once. Material: peripheral blood, obtained on day 0 of AZD1222 vaccination. These receptors were obtained from an adult in good health.

This clone was detected only a few times. This CDR3 reads CASSEGTGRVFGYTF. The CDR3, as DNA: TGTGCCAGCAGTGAGGGGACAGGTCGTGTCTTTGGCTACACCTTC. The chain couples TRBV2 to TRBJ1-2; 8 bases match TRBD1. The CDR3 spans 15 residues. V lost 3 bases and J lost 7; bases outside the gene matches: 10. Germline V gene lookup returns CDR1 SNHLY and CDR2 FYNNEI. Combining the CDR3 with reference TRBV2 and TRBJ1-2 gives the whole variable domain EPEVTQTPSHQVTQMGQEVILRCVPISNHLYFYWYRQILGQKVEFLVSFYNNEISEKSEIFDDQFSVERPDGSNFTLKIRSTKLEDSAMYFCASSEGTGRVFGYTFGSGTRLTVV.

This chain links TRBV11-3 with TRBJ2-5, with 8 bases that match TRBD1. From germline, CDR1 is SGHNT and CDR2 YENEEA. The CDR3 consists of 17 residues. V dropped 1 base and J dropped 4; count of bases not matched to a gene: 11. CDR3 DNA: TGTGCCAGCAGCTTAGGAGAGCAGGGGGCAAGACGAGAGACCCAGTACTTC. Its protein is CASSLGEQGARRETQYF.

V and J are TRBV4-2 and TRBJ2-1, with D tentatively TRBD2 (5 bases). Germline lookup yields CDR1 LGHNA and CDR2 YNFKEQ. V was cut by 1 base and J by 5 bases, with 15 bases left in between. The CDR3 runs 16 residues. The DNA for the CDR3 is TGTGCCAGCAGCCAAGTCCAGCGGCGAGCCCACAATGAGCAGTTCTTC. It specifies CASSQVQRRAHNEQFF.

V and J are TRBV19 and TRBJ1-1; 8 positions agree with TRBD1. The V gene end was trimmed by 9 bases and the J gene end by 0 bases; junction bases not matched to a gene: 9. Germline CDR1 LNHDA, CDR2 SQIVND (reference sequence). There are 15 residues in the CDR3. The CDR3 bases are TGTGCCAGCCCAGGACAGGGTCAAATGAACACTGAAGCTTTCTTT. Translation gives CASPGQGQMNTEAFF. The variable domain in full, completed from reference TRBV19 and TRBJ1-1, reads DGGITQSPKYLFRKEGQNVTLSCEQNLNHDAMYWYRQDPGQGLRLIYYSQIVNDFQKGDIAEGYSVSREKKESFPLTVTSAQKNPTAFYLCASPGQGQMNTEAFFGQGTRLTVV.

Worth noting for this clone: This CDR3 is also generated by other DNA sequences in the sample. V is TRBV28 and J is TRBJ1-5, with 9 nucleotides matching TRBD1. Germline CDR1 and CDR2: MDHEN and SYDVKM. This CDR3 has 15 residues. Germline trimming cut 3 bases from V and 1 base from J; bases unmatched to any gene: 1. Here the CDR3 reads CASSLDRGSNQPQHF. The DNA for the CDR3 is TGTGCCAGCAGTTTGGACAGGGGAAGCAATCAGCCCCAGCATTTT.

The chain couples TRBV5-1 to TRBJ1-1, with D possibly TRBD1 on 6 matching bases. V lost 4 bases to trimming and J lost 3 bases, with 13 bases between them. The germline V gene has CDR1 SGHRS and CDR2 YFSETQ. The CDR3 has 14 amino acids. CDR3 sequence: CASSNDRMYTEAFF. The CDR3 DNA follows: TGCGCCAGCAGCAATGACAGGATGTACACTGAAGCTTTCTTT.

V gene TRBV2 combines with J gene TRBJ1-2; no reliable D call. The V end lost 3 bases, the J end lost 3 bases, and 8 bases lay between the germline ends. The CDR3 runs to 13 residues. Germline values: CDR1 SNHLY, CDR2 FYNNEI. The CDR3 DNA reads TGTGCCAGCAGTGAGGGGAAGGACTATGGCTACACCTTC. The encoded protein is CASSEGKDYGYTF.

The V gene is TRBV18, the J gene TRBJ2-2, with D perhaps TRBD2 (5 bases). Trimming removed 3 bases at V and 6 bases at J, with 8 bases between. The CDR3 covers 13 residues. Germline-derived CDR1 and CDR2 are KGHSH and LQKENI. The CDR3 nucleotides are TGTGCCAGCTCACCCTTGGAGGCCGGGGAGCTGTTTTTT. Translated: CASSPLEAGELFF.

V usage is TRBV10-3 and J usage is TRBJ2-6; the D is unclear. The CDR3 length is 17 residues. Germline lookup yields CDR1 ENHRY and CDR2 SYGVKD. Trimming removed 0 bases at V and 4 bases at J, with 13 bases between. The CDR3 region is CAISESILGTGANVLTF. In DNA, the CDR3 is TGTGCCATCAGTGAGTCGATTCTCGGTACCGGGGCCAACGTCCTGACTTTC.

The chain combines TRBV4-1 with TRBJ1-5; D not certain. This CDR3 has 15 amino acids. Germline V gene sequence: CDR1 MGHRA, CDR2 YSYEKL. Between the trimmed V and J ends, which lost 2 bases and 1 base, there was a span of 9 bases. The CDR3 sequence: CASSQNSDSNQPQHF. The CDR3 DNA follows: TGCGCCAGCAGCCAAAATAGCGACAGCAATCAGCCCCAGCATTTT.

This clone was recorded once. V is TRBV2 and J is TRBJ1-4, with a weak D call TRBD1 (6 bases). Germline CDR1 and CDR2: SNHLY and FYNNEI. This CDR3 spans 16 amino acids. V lost 2 bases to trimming and J lost 2 bases, with 12 bases between them. The CDR3 protein is CASSEFQGSTNEKLFF. The CDR3 DNA is TGTGCCAGCAGTGAATTCCAGGGGTCGACTAATGAAAAACTGTTTTTT.

The chain links TRBV14 to TRBJ2-5, with D possibly TRBD1 on 6 matching bases. Trimming took 4 bases from V and 3 from J, leaving 24 bases between them. From germline, CDR1 is SGHDN and CDR2 FVKESK. This CDR3 is built from 18 residues. The CDR3 DNA reads TGTGCCAGCAGCCGTAAAAGGGGGAACGGGACGCTCAAAGAGACCCAGTACTTC. This encodes CASSRKRGNGTLKETQYF. Full variable domain (rest looked up from reference TRBV14 and TRBJ2-5): EAGVTQFPSHSVIEKGQTVTLRCDPISGHDNLYWYRRVMGKEIKFLLHFVKESKQDESGMPNNRFLAERTGGTYSTLKVQPAELEDSGVYFCASSRKRGNGTLKETQYFGPGTRLLVL.

The CDR3 DNA reads TGCAGTGCTAGTCTGGGGGCTCGGGCGTACGAGCAGTACTTC. Translation: CSASLGARAYEQYF. This rearrangement joins TRBV20-1 to TRBJ2-7, with D perhaps matching TRBD1 (6 bases). The V and J ends lost 3 bases and 4 bases respectively, with 16 bases between them. The CDR3 consists of 14 residues. Germline assignment: CDR1 DFQATT and CDR2 SNEGSKA (reference sequence).

This clone was found a few times. The chain carries TRBV6-5 and TRBJ1-6; D ambiguous. The V gene's germline CDR1 is MNHEY and CDR2 SVGAGI. The CDR3 runs 13 residues. V dropped 0 bases and J dropped 9 bases, with 6 bases sitting between them. CDR3 region: CASSYSIGSPLHF. For the CDR3, the DNA is TGTGCCAGCAGTTACTCGATCGGTTCACCCCTCCACTTT.

This clone was counted once. V is TRBV27 and J is TRBJ2-3; 9 bases agree with TRBD1. CDR3 length: 19 amino acids. CDR1 and CDR2 (germline): MNHEY, SMNVEV (reference sequence). With 4 bases clipped from V and 2 bases from J, the junction kept 16 bases outside the gene matches. CDR3 bases: TGTGCCAGCAGTTCCCGTTCGGGACAGGGTTTTGGGGCCACAGATACGCAGTATTTT. Protein sequence: CASSSRSGQGFGATDTQYF.

This clone has a handful of counts. This chain joins TRBV3-1 (or the pseudogene TRBV3-2) and TRBJ1-6, with 9 nucleotides matching TRBD1. The CDR3 runs to 16 residues. J gave up 10 bases and V 4 bases, and 11 bases lay outside the gene matches. Germline V gives CDR1 LGHDT, CDR2 YNNKEL (reference sequence). The chain's CDR3 is CASSLRDRVPTSPLHF. CDR3 DNA: TGTGCCAGCAGCCTACGGGACAGGGTGCCCACCTCACCCCTCCACTTT.

The chain employs TRBV4-2 and TRBJ1-5; TRBD1 aligns across 12 bases. V was pared by 2 bases and J by 10 bases, with 9 bases of the junction left unmatched. The CDR3 is 16 amino acids. In germline, CDR1 is LGHNA, CDR2 YNFKEQ. The DNA for the CDR3 is TGTGCCAGCAGCCAAACCGGGACAGGGGGCGGCAATCCCCAGCATTTT. It yields the protein CASSQTGTGGGNPQHF.

This clone has more than one count but fewer than ten. V usage is TRBV25-1 and J usage is TRBJ2-5; 9 bases line up with TRBD1. CDR1 and CDR2 (germline): MGHDK, SYGVNS. This CDR3 is 15 amino acids long. V shed 8 bases, J shed 1 base, and the junction held 8 bases outside the gene matches. CDR3 in DNA: TGTGCCAGCGATTCGACACAGGGGGCCCAAGAGACCCAGTACTTC. Translating gives CASDSTQGAQETQYF.

The chain employs TRBV4-1 and TRBJ2-3; D call uncertain. Germline V gene sequence: CDR1 MGHRA, CDR2 YSYEKL. The V end was cut by 6 bases, the J end by 5 bases, with 9 bases between. The CDR3 extends over 12 amino acids. CDR3 nucleotide sequence: TGCGCCAGCAGTTCAGTGGGAGATACGCAGTATTTT. This translates into CASSSVGDTQYF.

In this sample, this clone turned up once. The rearrangement joins TRBV7-9 to TRBJ1-1, with a tentative D call TRBD1 (5 bases). V was pared by 5 bases and J by 11 bases, with 18 bases between. CDR1 is SEHNR, CDR2 FQNEAQ, per germline (reference sequence). The CDR3 is 13 residues long. The DNA for the CDR3 is TGTGCCAGCAGCCCCATCGAGGGGACGACGGCTTTCTTT. Residues: CASSPIEGTTAFF.

The chain carries TRBV5-4 and TRBJ1-2; a possible D gene is TRBD1 (5 bases). This CDR3 spans 15 amino acids. Germline CDR1 and CDR2: SGHNT and YYREEE (reference sequence). The V end lost 4 bases, the J end lost 0 bases, and 13 bases lay between the germline ends. The CDR3 DNA is TGTGCCAGCAGCCCTCGGACATCTGCTAACTATGGCTACACCTTC. Protein product: CASSPRTSANYGYTF.

The CDR3 region is CASSLDLRFTGELFF. CDR3 in DNA: TGTGCCAGCAGCTTGGATTTGAGGTTCACCGGGGAGCTGTTTTTT. The V and J genes are TRBV7-9 and TRBJ2-2; D remains ambiguous. Germline loops: CDR1 SEHNR, CDR2 FQNEAQ (reference sequence). This CDR3 has 15 amino acids. Trimming stripped 3 bases from V and 4 bases from J, with 12 bases between. The full variable domain, its missing parts supplied by reference TRBV7-9 and TRBJ2-2, is DTGVSQNPRHKITKRGQNVTFRCDPISEHNRLYWYRQTLGQGPEFLTYFQNEAQLEKSRLLSDRFSAERPKGSFSTLEIQRTEQGDSAMYLCASSLDLRFTGELFFGEGSRLTVL.

V usage is TRBV6-5 and J usage is TRBJ1-4; possible D gene TRBD1, 5 bases. The V end lost 4 bases, the J end lost 8 bases, and 17 bases lay between the germline ends. The CDR3 spans 15 residues. Germline V gene data show CDR1 as MNHEY and CDR2 as SVGAGI. CDR3 in amino acids: CASSSYGGAIEKLFF. CDR3 nucleotide sequence: TGTGCCAGCAGTTCTTATGGAGGGGCGATAGAAAAACTGTTTTTT.

This clone has a handful of counts. The CDR3 nucleotides read TGTGCCAGCAGCCCCTACAGGGGGCGGGCTTCGGGCGGGGAGCTGTTTTTT. It translates to CASSPYRGRASGGELFF. This chain links TRBV7-8 with TRBJ2-2; TRBD1 matches at 9 bases. Germline V gene data show CDR1 as SGHVS and CDR2 as FQNEAQ. J lost 7 bases, V lost 5 bases, and 14 bases had no gene match. The CDR3 spans 17 residues.

This chain connects TRBV28 to TRBJ1-3; no clear D. Trimming stripped 2 bases from V and 0 bases from J, with 5 bases between. The germline V gene has CDR1 MDHEN and CDR2 SYDVKM. CDR3 size: 14 residues. The CDR3 sequence: CASSLPASGNTIYF. CDR3 DNA: TGTGCCAGCAGTTTACCAGCCTCTGGAAACACCATATATTTT.

Here the CDR3 reads CASSLQVETQYF. CDR3 DNA sequence: TGCGCCAGCAGCTTGCAGGTAGAGACGCAGTATTTT. The rearrangement uses TRBV5-1 and TRBJ2-3, with no clear D. V gave up 1 base and J gave up 9 bases, with 9 bases separating them. The CDR3 is 12 residues long. The germline V gene has CDR1 SGHRS and CDR2 YFSETQ.

This sequence joins TRBV3-1 (or the pseudogene TRBV3-2) and TRBJ2-1, with D unresolved. Trimming removed 1 base from V and 9 bases from J, with 10 bases in between. CDR3 length equals 13 residues. Germline V gene data show CDR1 as LGHDT and CDR2 as YNNKEL (reference sequence). In DNA form, the CDR3 reads TGTGCCAGCAGCCAAGCTGCTCCTACTGAGCAGTTCTTC. Residues: CASSQAAPTEQFF.

The chain employs TRBV29-1 and TRBJ2-3; D unresolved. With 4 bases removed from V and 1 base from J, the gap between germline ends came to 6 bases. The CDR3 runs 12 residues. Germline V gives CDR1 SQVTM, CDR2 ANQGSEA. This CDR3 is CSVVEGTDTQYF. In DNA form, the CDR3 reads TGCAGCGTTGTAGAGGGCACAGATACGCAGTATTTT.

This chain joins TRBV5-8 and TRBJ1-1; D not certain. This CDR3 region has 17 residues. V was clipped by 3 bases and J by 0 bases, with 18 bases between them. Germline-derived CDR1 and CDR2 are SGHTS and YDEGEE. In nucleotides, the CDR3 is TGTGCCAGCAGCTCCCTCCAAAAGGGAGGAGTGAACACTGAAGCTTTCTTT. This encodes CASSSLQKGGVNTEAFF.

The J gene is TRBJ1-1, the V gene TRBV12-3 or TRBV12-4; D gene uncertain. Trimming left V 7 bases short and J 5 bases short, with 11 bases between. The CDR3 sequence is 12 residues long. The CDR3 DNA reads TGTGCCAGCAATCCCAGTGGGACTGAAGCTTTCTTT. Its protein product is CASNPSGTEAFF.